The 21 T cell receptor beta chains below were found in one sample sequenced in a study of OX40 agonist ivuxolimab in advanced cancers. Assay used: immunoSEQ multiplex PCR; TCRdb lists only in-frame clones, some missing. There are about 66,000 clones in the sample; 80% to 90% occur only once, and around 8.2% lies in the top ten. The sequencing used CD4+ or CD8+ T cells sorted from blood, collected in a trial of the OX40 agonist ivuxolimab. The receptors shown here come from an adult with an advanced solid tumor such as melanoma, head and neck, liver or kidney cancer.

This clone was seen just once. V gene TRBV11-3 combines with J gene TRBJ2-2; D is perhaps TRBD2 (6 bases). CDR1 SGHNT and CDR2 YENEEA come from the germline V gene. Trimming stripped 4 bases from V and 6 bases from J, with 18 bases between. This CDR3 region has 16 residues. CDR3 amino acids: CASSSYRGKGPGELFF. In DNA form, the CDR3 reads TGTGCCAGCAGCTCTTACCGGGGGAAAGGTCCCGGGGAGCTGTTTTTT.

The genes are TRBV25-1 and TRBJ2-7; a weak D match, TRBD1 (6 bases). V was clipped by 6 bases and J by 5 bases, with 14 bases between them. CDR3 length equals 13 residues. Germline V CDR1 and CDR2: MGHDK, SYGVNS. CDR3 sequence reads: CASRGQGRNEQYF. The CDR3 DNA is TGTGCCAGCAGGGGGCAGGGGAGAAACGAGCAGTACTTC.

The chain has TRBV29-1 and TRBJ2-2; D is unresolved. Trimming stripped 2 bases from V and 1 base from J, with 8 bases between. This CDR3 is 14 amino acids long. The germline gives CDR1 SQVTM, CDR2 ANQGSEA. CDR3 coding DNA: TGCAGCGTTGAAAAGTTGCAGAACACCGGGGAGCTGTTTTTT. Encoded protein: CSVEKLQNTGELFF.

The chain links TRBV18 to TRBJ1-2; 11 bases map to TRBD1. Trimming removed 3 bases from V and 6 bases from J; junction bases left unmatched: 9. CDR3 length equals 16 residues. In germline, CDR1 is KGHSH, CDR2 LQKENI. CDR3 loop: CASSPITGTGGHGYTF. The CDR3 DNA follows: TGTGCCAGCTCACCGATCACCGGGACAGGGGGTCATGGCTACACCTTC. The variable domain in full, with the rest retrieved from reference TRBV18 and TRBJ1-2, is NAGVMQNPRHLVRRRGQEARLRCSPMKGHSHVYWYRQLPEEGLKFMVYLQKENIIDESGMPKERFSAEFPKEGPSILRIQQVVRGDSAAYFCASSPITGTGGHGYTFGSGTRLTVV.

The rearrangement uses TRBV27 and TRBJ1-6; 7 positions match TRBD1. Germline CDR1 MNHEY, CDR2 SMNVEV (reference sequence). After removal of 7 bases from V and 7 bases from J, the junction contained 13 bases not matched to a gene. The CDR3 loop spans 16 amino acids. CDR3 sequence (DNA): TGTGCCAGCACAGAAAGCCCAGGGGGGAAAAATTCACCCCTCCACTTT. Protein sequence: CASTESPGGKNSPLHF.

This chain uses TRBV6-6 with TRBJ2-7; 7 bases line up with TRBD1. After removal of 6 bases from V and 6 bases from J, the junction contained 2 bases not matched to a gene. Germline assignment: CDR1 MNHNY and CDR2 SVGAGI (reference sequence). CDR3 length: 11 amino acids. The CDR3: CASRWTGEQYF. Here the CDR3 DNA reads TGTGCCAGCAGATGGACAGGCGAGCAGTACTTC.

The gene calls are TRBV6-5 and TRBJ1-3, with a possible D match to TRBD1 (5 bases). This CDR3 contains 14 residues. V was shortened by 3 bases and J by 2 bases, with 8 bases between the two germline ends. The germline V gene has CDR1 MNHEY and CDR2 SVGAGI. Here the CDR3 reads CASSYGGAGNTIYF. In nucleotides, the CDR3 is TGTGCCAGCAGTTATGGGGGGGCTGGAAACACCATATATTTT.

The chain combines TRBV28 with TRBJ2-3, with a possible D match to TRBD1 (5 bases). The CDR3 extends over 15 amino acids. Trimming removed 4 bases at V and 3 bases at J, with 14 bases between. Germline values: CDR1 MDHEN, CDR2 SYDVKM. The CDR3 DNA reads TGTGCCAGCAGTTCGAAGGGGATTGGAACAGATACGCAGTATTTT. Translated: CASSSKGIGTDTQYF. The complete variable domain, with remaining parts taken from reference TRBV28 and TRBJ2-3, reads DVKVTQSSRYLVKRTGEKVFLECVQDMDHENMFWYRQDPGLGLRLIYFSYDVKMKEKGDIPEGYSVSREKKERFSLILESASTNQTSMYLCASSSKGIGTDTQYFGPGTRLTVL.

The gene calls are TRBV7-8 and TRBJ1-2, with 7 bases aligning to TRBD1. CDR3 length equals 14 residues. V was clipped by 5 bases and J by 3 bases; unmatched bases: 6. Germline V CDR1 and CDR2: SGHVS, FQNEAQ. The CDR3 sequence is CASSRQGIDYGYTF. The CDR3 nucleotides are TGTGCCAGCAGCCGACAGGGAATTGACTATGGCTACACCTTC. Drawing the rest from reference TRBV7-8 and TRBJ1-2, the complete variable domain is GAGVSQSPRYKVAKRGQDVALRCDPISGHVSLFWYQQALGQGPEFLTYFQNEAQLDKSGLPSDRFFAERPEGSVSTLKIQRTQQEDSAVYLCASSRQGIDYGYTFGSGTRLTVV.

This clone was counted once. The chain recombines TRBV19 with TRBJ2-7; TRBD1 matches 9 bases. The trim removed 6 bases at V and 2 bases at J, leaving 5 bases unmatched. This CDR3 is 14 amino acids long. In germline, CDR1 is LNHDA, CDR2 SQIVND (reference sequence). This CDR3 reads CASSQGQGAYEQYF. The CDR3 DNA follows: TGTGCCAGTAGCCAGGGACAGGGCGCCTACGAGCAGTACTTC.

V usage is TRBV7-7 and J usage is TRBJ1-1; D is undetermined. V was shortened by 5 bases and J by 1 base, with 8 bases between the two germline ends. CDR3 length: 13 residues. In germline, CDR1 is SSHAT, CDR2 FNYEAQ (reference sequence). In DNA form, the CDR3 reads TGTGCCAGCAGCCGGACGGAGAACACTGAAGCTTTCTTT. It codes for CASSRTENTEAFF.

This chain uses TRBV7-9 with TRBJ2-3, with D unresolved. Per the germline V gene, CDR1 is SEHNR and CDR2 is FQNEAQ (reference sequence). The CDR3 is 13 amino acids. V lost 0 bases to trimming and J lost 0 bases, with 1 base between them. The CDR3 loop reads CASSLASTDTQYF. CDR3 in DNA: TGTGCCAGCAGCTTAGCTAGCACAGATACGCAGTATTTT.

J is TRBJ1-5 and V is TRBV6-6; D gene ambiguous. Trimming left V 8 bases short and J 4 bases short, with 9 bases between. In germline, CDR1 is MNHNY, CDR2 SVGAGI (reference sequence). The CDR3 runs 12 residues. Written as DNA, the CDR3 is TGTGCCAGCTGTCCGACAAATCAGCCCCAGCATTTT. Translating gives CASCPTNQPQHF.

The chain links TRBV11-3 to TRBJ1-2, with TRBD1 as a possible D gene (6 bases). CDR1 and CDR2 from the germline V gene are SGHNT and YENEEA. The CDR3 totals 16 residues. V was shortened by 1 base and J by 4 bases, with 16 bases between the two germline ends. DNA for the CDR3: TGTGCCAGCAGCTTAGCGGACAGCCGGGACTTCTATGGCTACACCTTC. Amino acids: CASSLADSRDFYGYTF.

The chain joins TRBV5-4 to TRBJ2-2; D may correspond to TRBD1 or TRBD2 (7 bases each). CDR3 size: 18 residues. V was cut by 5 bases and J by 0 bases, with 20 bases left in between. CDR1 and CDR2 from the germline V gene are SGHNT and YYREEE (reference sequence). CDR3 nucleotides: TGTGCCAGCAGAAGAGGGGGCGGGGGCTTCGCGAACACCGGGGAGCTGTTTTTT. Protein: CASRRGGGGFANTGELFF.

This chain connects TRBV5-1 to TRBJ1-4; no clear D gene. The germline gives CDR1 SGHRS, CDR2 YFSETQ. The CDR3 totals 14 residues. The germline V and J ends were trimmed by 4 bases and 7 bases, with 14 bases remaining between them. CDR3: CASSPLSTSEKLFF. As DNA, the CDR3 is TGCGCCAGCAGCCCACTAAGCACAAGTGAAAAACTGTTTTTT.

This clone was seen a handful of times. The gene calls are TRBV9 and TRBJ2-5; the D gene is possibly TRBD2 (6 bases). V shed 3 bases and J shed 4 bases, with 13 bases lying between them. The CDR3 has 14 amino acids. Germline-derived CDR1 and CDR2 are SGDLS and YYNGEE. CDR3 DNA: TGTGCCAGCAGCGCCGGGGCCGGGGGAGAGACCCAGTACTTC. It translates to CASSAGAGGETQYF.

This sequence joins TRBV7-2 and TRBJ2-3; possible D gene TRBD2, 6 bases. The CDR3 covers 14 residues. V lost 3 bases to trimming and J lost 5 bases, with 12 bases between them. The germline gives CDR1 SGHTA, CDR2 FQGNSA. CDR3 sequence reads: CASSFGGVIDTQYF. For the CDR3, the DNA is TGTGCCAGCAGCTTCGGAGGGGTAATAGATACGCAGTATTTT. The whole variable domain, filled in from reference TRBV7-2 and TRBJ2-3, reads GAGVSQSPSNKVTEKGKDVELRCDPISGHTALYWYRQSLGQGLEFLIYFQGNSAPDKSGLPSDRFSAERTGGSVSTLTIQRTQQEDSAVYLCASSFGGVIDTQYFGPGTRLTVL.

This clone was found once. This rearrangement joins TRBV5-4 to TRBJ1-1; D not certain. Germline loops: CDR1 SGHNT, CDR2 YYREEE (reference sequence). V lost 8 bases to trimming and J lost 0 bases, with 17 bases between them. CDR3 length: 15 amino acids. CDR3 bases: TGTGCCAGTTCCTGGGCGTTCAGAGTGAACACTGAAGCTTTCTTT. Its translation is CASSWAFRVNTEAFF.

This chain joins TRBV2 and TRBJ2-7, with D hard to call. The CDR3 consists of 13 residues. Germline V gene lookup returns CDR1 SNHLY and CDR2 FYNNEI. V dropped 3 bases and J dropped 5 bases, with 11 bases sitting between them. The CDR3: CASSDTGPDEQYF. The CDR3 DNA sequence: TGTGCCAGCAGTGATACGGGCCCGGACGAGCAGTACTTC.

The chain employs TRBV7-3 and TRBJ1-1, with a weak D call TRBD1 (5 bases). This CDR3 is 13 amino acids long. V lost 3 bases and J lost 4, with 9 bases in between. Germline values: CDR1 SGHTA, CDR2 FQGTGA. The CDR3 reads CASSLVGATEAFF. The CDR3 region has the DNA TGTGCCAGCAGCTTGGTAGGGGCCACTGAAGCTTTCTTT.